Listed here are 10 T cell receptor beta chains from one sample, sequenced in a study of blood T cell repertoires in COVID-19. This table comes from immunoSEQ multiplex PCR, and its TCRdb copy is limited to in-frame clones, with some not included. The sample holds about 480,000 clones, roughly nine tenths seen once. Material: PBMCs or T cells enriched from blood (not recorded which). These receptors all stem from a woman aged 55-69 years who had recovered from COVID-19.

CDR3 sequence reads: CASSLEGGYSPLHF. CDR3 DNA sequence: TGTGCCAGCAGCTTAGAGGGAGGGTATTCACCCCTCCACTTT. The V and J genes are TRBV11-2 and TRBJ1-6; unclear D gene. V was clipped by 0 bases and J by 8 bases, with 8 bases between them. The CDR3 runs 14 residues. Germline lookup yields CDR1 SGHAT and CDR2 FQNNGV.

The chain has TRBV6-5 and TRBJ2-2; D may be TRBD1 (6 bases). CDR1 and CDR2 (germline): MNHEY, SVGAGI. V lost 11 bases and J 2 bases, leaving 12 bases between the germline ends. The CDR3 runs to 13 residues. DNA for the CDR3: TGTGCCGCCAGGGGCGTTAACACCGGGGAGCTGTTTTTT. This codes for CAARGVNTGELFF.

The chain joins TRBV7-9 to TRBJ1-4; D gene ambiguous. V dropped 3 bases and J dropped 7 bases, with 12 bases sitting between them. Germline lookup yields CDR1 SEHNR and CDR2 FQNEAQ (reference sequence). The CDR3 contains 14 residues. The CDR3 DNA reads TGTGCCAGCAGCTTCCGAGGGCAGACTGAAAAACTGTTTTTT. It yields the protein CASSFRGQTEKLFF.

This rearrangement joins TRBV27 to TRBJ2-3; the D gene is possibly TRBD2 (5 bases). Germline V CDR1 and CDR2: MNHEY, SMNVEV (reference sequence). This CDR3 comprises 13 residues. The V end was cut by 3 bases, the J end by 6 bases, with 10 bases between. The CDR3 loop is CASSLGASDTQYF. The CDR3 bases are TGTGCCAGCAGTTTGGGAGCGTCGGATACGCAGTATTTT.

The V call is TRBV2, the J call TRBJ2-6, with D possibly TRBD1 on 6 matching bases. With 6 bases removed from V and 2 bases from J, the gap between germline ends came to 23 bases. Per the germline V gene, CDR1 is SNHLY and CDR2 is FYNNEI. This CDR3 is 19 amino acids long. The CDR3 is CASRDGYRDPRAGANVLTF. The CDR3 DNA reads TGTGCCAGCAGGGACGGCTACAGGGACCCTAGGGCTGGGGCCAACGTCCTGACTTTC.

The chain carries TRBV6-4 and TRBJ1-2; the match to TRBD1 covers 11 bases. Germline V gene lookup returns CDR1 MRHNA and CDR2 SNTAGT. Trimming removed 6 bases from V and 6 bases from J; junction bases left unmatched: 9. The CDR3 is 15 amino acids. CDR3 region: CASSLTGTGGDGYTF. CDR3 bases: TGTGCCAGCAGCTTAACCGGGACAGGGGGTGATGGCTACACCTTC.

This rearrangement joins TRBV2 to TRBJ2-5, with a tentative D call TRBD1 (5 bases). CDR1 and CDR2 (germline): SNHLY, FYNNEI. The CDR3 length is 14 residues. The V end was cut by 6 bases, the J end by 7 bases, with 18 bases between. CDR3 bases: TGTGCCAGCAGCGATTCTAATACCAGGGCGACCCAGTACTTC. This encodes CASSDSNTRATQYF.

J is TRBJ1-1 and V is TRBV6-5, with 7 bases fitting TRBD1. The CDR3 extends over 14 amino acids. Trimming cost V 5 bases and J 3 bases; bases outside gene matches: 6. The germline V gene encodes CDR1 MNHEY and CDR2 SVGAGI. CDR3 sequence reads: CASSHRGVDTEAFF. As DNA, the CDR3 is TGTGCCAGCAGTCACAGGGGAGTGGACACTGAAGCTTTCTTT.

The chain carries TRBV19 and TRBJ2-7; 7 bases line up with TRBD1. V shed 10 bases and J 4 bases; nucleotides not matched to a gene: 13. Germline V gene data show CDR1 as LNHDA and CDR2 as SQIVND (reference sequence). The CDR3 spans 14 residues. CDR3 sequence reads: CANDTGVGKYEQYV. In DNA form, the CDR3 reads TGTGCCAATGACACAGGGGTAGGAAAGTACGAGCAGTACGTC.

The CDR3 protein is CASSPPSGVQFF. CDR3 DNA: TGTGCCAGCAGCCCTCCCTCCGGAGTGCAGTTCTTC. This chain connects TRBV9 to TRBJ2-1; D uncertain. With 4 bases removed from V and 12 bases from J, the gap between germline ends came to 14 bases. The germline gives CDR1 SGDLS, CDR2 YYNGEE. The CDR3 extends over 12 amino acids.